This T cell receptor (beta chain) is from a study of vaccination and CD4 T cells after COVID-19. Turning to the study itself: Participants were administered two doses of either the BNT162b2 or the mRNA-1273 vaccine. Points from the study as a whole: Looking at convalescent patients, 304 of their 307 vaccine-specific clones were spike mono-reactive.

Regarding treatment: approximately nine-day PBMC culture with coronavirus spike peptide pools or control peptides (ViraFEST assay). There were positive PCR dates ranging from March to December 2020, all predating US Alpha, Beta and Delta variants. Cell culture was performed with two million PBMCs per well in the presence of approximately 10 IU/ml IL-2 and 10 ug/ml peptide pools. Sequencing of the DNA from cultured CD4+ T cells was carried out with the Oncomine TCR Beta short-read assay. One entry per CDR3 protein results from TCRdb running MiXCR on the PCR reads. The sample has approximately 9,900 distinct CDR3 sequences, 45% to 60% seen once; the top ten hold more than 15%. Points on this clonotype: Antigen specificity is unknown.

This sequence was found in a human donor who had recovered from COVID-19. Sequences were obtained from CD4+ T cells from blood, cultured in vitro.

CDR3 in amino acids: CASSLTEGKQYF. The DNA for the CDR3 is TGTGCCAGCAGCTTAACGGAGGGAAAGCAGTACTTC. The V gene is TRBV11-3, the J gene TRBJ2-7, with D perhaps matching TRBD2 (6 bases). V lost 2 bases and J 8 bases, leaving 10 bases between the germline ends. The CDR3 spans 12 residues. CDR1 SGHNT and CDR2 YENEEA come from the germline V gene.